The T cell receptor beta chain under discussion was sequenced for a study of T cells in Graves' hyperthyroidism and ophthalmopathy. It was RNA transcripts that yielded the amplified TCR beta CDR3 regions. HTBI primers were employed in a first-round RT-PCR of the TCR CDR3. TCRdb processed the multiplex PCR reads anew with MiXCR; each CDR3 protein has one entry. The table includes 550,000 to 800,000 distinct CDR3 sequences, around a sixth detected once. The CDR3 spans 16 residues. Trimming removed 1 base at V and 5 bases at J, with 15 bases between. Per germline, CDR1 MDHEN and CDR2 SYDVKM. The chain combines TRBV28 with TRBJ2-1, with D hard to call. This clonotype was sampled from a man aged 50-59 years with Graves' hyperthyroidism. Sequenced: blood. Here the CDR3 reads CASSLLASPTNNEQFF. DNA of the CDR3: TGTGCCAGCAGTTTATTGGCTAGTCCGACAAACAATGAGCAGTTCTTC.